The entry that follows covers one T cell receptor (beta chain) sequence. This specimen belongs to a study of blood T cell repertoires in COVID-19. Study summary: The analysed material was cDNA or gDNA that came from T cells, B-cell-depleted T cells, or PBMCs.

The assay was immunoSEQ multiplex PCR, and TCRdb's table has in-frame clones only and misses some. This table holds fewer than 75,000 clones, 70% to 90% found once. The receptor's source is a man in his 70s with acute or convalescent COVID-19. The sample was peripheral blood.

CDR3 nucleotides: TGTGCCAGCTCCGGGTTGAAAACCGCCGGGGAGCTGTTTTTT. It translates to CASSGLKTAGELFF. This chain uses TRBV7-9 with TRBJ2-2; D is ambiguous. Germline assignment: CDR1 SEHNR and CDR2 FQNEAQ (reference sequence). CDR3 length: 14 amino acids. Trimming pared 8 bases from V and 6 bases from J, leaving 16 bases between.